These 16 T cell receptor beta chains came from one sample sequenced in a study of blood T cells in healthy people across ages. A second PCR of 7 to 11 cycles used a sample-barcoded 5' primer and a J-beta primer mix. TCRdb re-called the 5' RACE reads through MiXCR, storing one row per CDR3 protein. The sample lists about 1.5 million distinct CDR3 sequences; around two fifths were seen once. Sequencing input: blood. The receptors were gathered from a woman aged 18-29 years in good health.

The chain recombines TRBV2 with TRBJ1-4, with D maybe TRBD1 (5 bases). Per the germline V gene, CDR1 is SNHLY and CDR2 is FYNNEI. V lost 8 bases and J 8 bases, leaving 18 bases between the germline ends. There are 14 residues in the CDR3. The CDR3 DNA follows: TGTGCCAGCCACTATCGGGACCTCGGCGAAAAACTGTTTTTT. Translation: CASHYRDLGEKLFF.

Only a few counts were recorded for this clonotype. The chain is built from TRBV2 and TRBJ2-5; D is uncertain. The CDR3 has 15 amino acids. Germline-derived CDR1 and CDR2 are SNHLY and FYNNEI. The V end was cut by 1 base, the J end by 5 bases, with 14 bases between. The CDR3 sequence is CASSEGGVLVETQYF. CDR3 DNA: TGTGCCAGCAGTGAAGGCGGAGTCTTGGTGGAGACCCAGTACTTC.

This chain uses TRBV30 with TRBJ1-5; 8 nucleotides match TRBD1. There are 15 residues in the CDR3. V shed 4 bases, J shed 4 bases, and the junction held 9 bases outside the gene matches. The germline V gene encodes CDR1 GTSNPN and CDR2 SVGIG (reference sequence). CDR3 DNA: TGTGCCTGGACCCTCGCAGGGGGCGGGAATCAGCCCCAGCATTTT. Translating gives CAWTLAGGGNQPQHF.

V usage is TRBV5-1 and J usage is TRBJ1-1; D is undetermined. Germline CDR1 reads SGHRS; CDR2 reads YFSETQ. There are 15 residues in the CDR3. The V end was cut by 2 bases, the J end by 1 base, with 12 bases between. Written as DNA, the CDR3 is TGCGCCAGCAGCTTATCAGACCGGAGGAACACTGAAGCTTTCTTT. Its translation is CASSLSDRRNTEAFF.

The chain is built from TRBV6-6 and TRBJ1-4, with D possibly TRBD1 on 5 matching bases. The V gene lost 6 bases and the J gene lost 3 bases, with 11 bases spanning the gap. Germline CDR1 and CDR2: MNHNY and SVGAGI (reference sequence). The CDR3 extends over 14 amino acids. This CDR3 is CASSPTAPNEKLFF. The CDR3, as DNA: TGTGCCAGCAGCCCGACAGCCCCTAATGAAAAACTGTTTTTT.

The J gene is TRBJ2-3, the V gene TRBV20-1; D perhaps matches TRBD2 (8 bases). The CDR3 has 17 amino acids. Germline values: CDR1 DFQATT, CDR2 SNEGSKA (reference sequence). V lost 8 bases and J 0 bases, leaving 24 bases between the germline ends. CDR3 sequence: CSIQGTGLGASTDTQYF. DNA of the CDR3: TGCAGTATACAGGGGACGGGACTAGGGGCTAGCACAGATACGCAGTATTTT.

The CDR3 region is CAITRMRSSTDTQYF. CDR3 bases: TGTGCCATCACCCGGATGAGGAGCAGCACAGATACGCAGTATTTT. The chain is built from TRBV12-3 or TRBV12-4 and TRBJ2-3; no clear D. The length of the CDR3 is 15 residues. Between the trimmed V and J ends, which lost 10 bases and 0 bases, there was a span of 17 bases.

The chain recombines TRBV4-3 with TRBJ2-3; the D is unclear. Germline lookup yields CDR1 LGHNA and CDR2 YSLEER. This CDR3 has 15 amino acids. The V and J ends lost 0 bases and 4 bases respectively, with 11 bases between them. The CDR3 sequence: CASSQDGVGSDTQYF. The CDR3 DNA reads TGCGCCAGCAGCCAAGATGGGGTGGGATCAGATACGCAGTATTTT.

Only a few counts were recorded for this clonotype. V and J are TRBV20-1 and TRBJ2-1; 7 nucleotides align to TRBD2. The CDR3 has 15 residues. Germline loops: CDR1 DFQATT, CDR2 SNEGSKA (reference sequence). The ends lost 1 base at V and 6 bases at J; junction bases unmatched: 9. The CDR3 sequence is CSARATGTTRNEQFF. The CDR3 nucleotides are TGCAGTGCTAGAGCGACCGGGACTACACGCAATGAGCAGTTCTTC.

This clonotype was counted once. This chain uses TRBV13 with TRBJ1-5; D call uncertain. The CDR3 contains 16 residues. Germline-derived CDR1 and CDR2 are PRHDT and FYEKMQ (reference sequence). The ends were cut back, 5 bases at V and 4 bases at J, with 18 bases in the middle. CDR3 nucleotide sequence: TGTGCCAGCAGCACCTGGTGGGGATTTCGGAATCAGCCCCAGCATTTT. It translates to CASSTWWGFRNQPQHF.

The chain couples TRBV20-1 to TRBJ2-7; TRBD1 might be the D (5 bases). V was clipped by 0 bases and J by 7 bases, with 25 bases between them. Germline V gene sequence: CDR1 DFQATT, CDR2 SNEGSKA (reference sequence). This CDR3 contains 17 residues. DNA for the CDR3: TGCAGTGCTAGAGATGGAAGGAAGGGGTTTAAGGGCAATGAGCAGTACTTC. It specifies CSARDGRKGFKGNEQYF.

The chain has TRBV6-5 and TRBJ1-6; 7 positions match TRBD1. Per germline, CDR1 MNHEY and CDR2 SVGAGI. This CDR3 has 13 residues. V dropped 8 bases and J dropped 9; count of bases not matched to a gene: 7. CDR3 amino acids: CASGRQGISPLHF. CDR3 nucleotides: TGTGCCAGCGGTCGACAGGGTATTTCACCCCTCCACTTT.

V usage is TRBV7-2 and J usage is TRBJ2-2, with D possibly matching TRBD1 (6 bases). The germline V gene has CDR1 SGHTA and CDR2 FQGNSA. The CDR3 is 14 amino acids. The V gene lost 8 bases and the J gene lost 6 bases, with 16 bases spanning the gap. In nucleotides, the CDR3 is TGTGCCAGCGACGGGACATTGGCCCCCGGGGAGCTGTTTTTT. Amino acid sequence: CASDGTLAPGELFF. Full variable domain (rest looked up from reference TRBV7-2 and TRBJ2-2): GAGVSQSPSNKVTEKGKDVELRCDPISGHTALYWYRQSLGQGLEFLIYFQGNSAPDKSGLPSDRFSAERTGGSVSTLTIQRTQQEDSAVYLCASDGTLAPGELFFGEGSRLTVL.

The chain couples TRBV12-3 or TRBV12-4 to TRBJ2-5; 13 positions agree with TRBD2. With 7 bases clipped from V and 5 bases from J, the junction kept 13 bases outside the gene matches. The CDR3 consists of 17 residues. CDR3 coding DNA: TGTGCCAGCATCCCCGGACTAGCGGGGGATCGTTGGGAGACCCAGTACTTC. The encoded protein is CASIPGLAGDRWETQYF.

The gene calls are TRBV18 and TRBJ2-3; TRBD2 agrees at 12 bases. Trimming removed 2 bases from V and 2 bases from J; junction bases left unmatched: 8. The CDR3 spans 18 residues. Per germline, CDR1 KGHSH and CDR2 LQKENI. CDR3 DNA sequence: TGTGCCAGCTCACCATGGACTAGCGGGACTACTACCACAGATACGCAGTATTTT. Translated: CASSPWTSGTTTTDTQYF.

The genes are TRBV14 and TRBJ2-5; maybe TRBD1 (6 bases). V was cut by 3 bases and J by 9 bases, with 14 bases left in between. CDR3 size: 13 residues. Germline values: CDR1 SGHDN, CDR2 FVKESK. In nucleotides, the CDR3 is TGTGCCAGCAGCCATCAGGGGCAAGGGGCCCAGTACTTC. It translates to CASSHQGQGAQYF.